Following are 14 T cell receptor beta chains from one sample sequenced in a study of blood T cell repertoires in COVID-19. Clones were read by immunoSEQ multiplex PCR, and TCRdb kept only the in-frame ones, dropping some. Seen here are about 82,000 clones, about 74% observed once, and the top ten hold 2% to 3%. Sequenced input: peripheral blood. Receptors originate from a human donor with acute or convalescent COVID-19. The donor label of this sample is uncertain.

This chain uses TRBV7-9 with TRBJ1-4; 7 bases are shared with TRBD1. The CDR3 spans 14 residues. Trimming at V came to 3 bases and at J to 8 bases, leaving 6 bases not matched to a gene. The germline V gene has CDR1 SEHNR and CDR2 FQNEAQ (reference sequence). The CDR3 nucleotides are TGTGCCAGCAGCTTCACAGGGGCTGGGGAAAAACTGTTTTTT. Protein: CASSFTGAGEKLFF.

This chain uses TRBV5-1 with TRBJ1-2; D perhaps matches TRBD1 (5 bases). Germline CDR1 and CDR2: SGHRS and YFSETQ. The CDR3 has 15 residues. Trimming shortened V by 9 bases and J by 2 bases, and 20 bases separated the two germline ends. The CDR3 DNA reads TGCGCCACCTCACCCGGGGGGTTTGAGAACTATGGCTACACCTTC. Encoded protein: CATSPGGFENYGYTF.

CDR3 coding DNA: TGTGCCAGCAGTTTTGAGCTTCAAGAGACCCAGTACTTC. Its protein is CASSFELQETQYF. This sequence joins TRBV12-3 or TRBV12-4 and TRBJ2-5, with D unclear. V was pared by 3 bases and J by 2 bases, with 7 bases between. CDR3 length: 13 residues.

The chain recombines TRBV3-1 (or the pseudogene TRBV3-2) with TRBJ2-1; D gene unclear. Trimming cost V 4 bases and J 4 bases, with 14 bases left between them. CDR3 length: 15 residues. Germline CDR1 LGHDT, CDR2 YNNKEL (reference sequence). CDR3 loop: CASSRAYNQYNEQFF. The CDR3, as DNA: TGTGCCAGCAGCCGGGCTTACAATCAATACAATGAGCAGTTCTTC.

This clone has a single count. The chain uses TRBV30 and TRBJ1-2; TRBD1 aligns across 7 bases. Germline V CDR1 and CDR2: GTSNPN, SVGIG (reference sequence). The CDR3 extends over 12 amino acids. V shed 2 bases and J 8 bases; nucleotides not matched to a gene: 5. The CDR3 reads CAWSTGTVGYTF. The CDR3 region has the DNA TGTGCCTGGAGTACCGGGACAGTCGGCTACACCTTC. Complete variable domain (other parts from reference TRBV30 and TRBJ1-2): SQTIHQWPATLVQPVGSPLSLECTVEGTSNPNLYWYRQAAGRGLQLLFYSVGIGQISSEVPQNLSASRPQDRQFILSSKKLLLSDSGFYLCAWSTGTVGYTFGSGTRLTVV.

About this clone itself: One junction end disagrees with the germline gene, perhaps due to a read error. The V and J genes are TRBV28 and TRBJ1-5; TRBD1 is a possible D gene (6 bases). The V gene's germline CDR1 is MDHEN and CDR2 SYDVKM. The length of the CDR3 is 12 residues. The CDR3 protein is CASTAGNRDMDF. The CDR3 coding sequence is TGTGCCAGCACCGCTGGGAACAGGGACATGGATTTT.

The rearrangement uses TRBV5-1 and TRBJ2-5; 9 positions agree with TRBD1. The CDR3 covers 15 residues. CDR1 SGHRS and CDR2 YFSETQ come from the germline V gene. The V segment lost 0 bases and the J segment 2 bases; nucleotides outside the gene matches: 2. The CDR3 DNA reads TGCGCCAGCAGCTTGGCGGGACAGGGTCAAGAGACCCAGTACTTC. Residues: CASSLAGQGQETQYF.

V and J are TRBV7-2 and TRBJ2-1, with 13 nucleotides matching TRBD2. CDR1 is SGHTA, CDR2 FQGNSA, per germline. The CDR3 has 17 residues. After removal of 1 base from V and 7 bases from J, the junction contained 7 bases not matched to a gene. Here the CDR3 reads CASSLVTSGGAGNEQFF. Written as DNA, the CDR3 is TGTGCCAGCAGCTTAGTTACTAGCGGGGGGGCAGGGAATGAGCAGTTCTTC. The full variable domain, completed using reference TRBV7-2 and TRBJ2-1, is GAGVSQSPSNKVTEKGKDVELRCDPISGHTALYWYRQSLGQGLEFLIYFQGNSAPDKSGLPSDRFSAERTGGSVSTLTIQRTQQEDSAVYLCASSLVTSGGAGNEQFFGPGTRLTVL.

The sample holds one count of this clone. The gene calls are TRBV6-1 and TRBJ2-7; D perhaps matches TRBD2 (6 bases). Trimming took off 2 bases at V and 6 bases at J, with 8 bases between the two ends. Germline lookup yields CDR1 MNHNS and CDR2 SASEGT. The CDR3 sequence is 12 residues long. CDR3 loop: CASSEWRVEQYF. In DNA form, the CDR3 reads TGTGCCAGCAGTGAATGGAGGGTCGAGCAGTACTTC.

This clone was detected only a few times. The V and J genes are TRBV7-9 and TRBJ1-5, with D hard to call. Germline V lookup: CDR1 SEHNR, CDR2 FQNEAQ (reference sequence). CDR3 size: 10 residues. Trimming left V 11 bases short and J 3 bases short, with 5 bases between. For the CDR3, the DNA is TGTGCCTCCTTCAATCAGCCCCAGCATTTT. It translates to CASFNQPQHF.

This clone was seen repeatedly, ten times or more. This rearrangement joins TRBV30 to TRBJ1-5, with a weak D call TRBD1 (6 bases). V dropped 5 bases and J dropped 4 bases, with 12 bases sitting between them. Germline V gene sequence: CDR1 GTSNPN, CDR2 SVGIG (reference sequence). The CDR3 length is 13 residues. CDR3 residues: CAWADRRNQPQHF. The CDR3 DNA reads as TGTGCCTGGGCTGACAGGAGAAATCAGCCCCAGCATTTT.

The J gene is TRBJ2-5, the V gene TRBV24-1; D may be TRBD1 (6 bases). The CDR3 runs to 15 residues. V lost 5 bases to trimming and J lost 3 bases, with 15 bases between them. Looked up from germline, CDR1 is KGHDR and CDR2 is SFDVKD. The CDR3 DNA reads as TGTGCCACCAGTGGCCTGAGGGGACAAGAAGAGACCCAGTACTTC. Translating gives CATSGLRGQEETQYF.

V usage is TRBV6-2 or TRBV6-3 and J usage is TRBJ2-1; 13 positions match TRBD2. There are 18 residues in the CDR3. Germline V gene lookup returns CDR1 MNHEY and CDR2 SVGEGT. V shed 5 bases and J 7 bases; nucleotides not matched to a gene: 14. Written as DNA, the CDR3 is TGTGCCAGCAGTACTCCAGACCCAGGACTAGCGGGAGAGAATGAGCAGTTCTTC. This gives the protein CASSTPDPGLAGENEQFF.

The genes are TRBV6-1 and TRBJ1-5; no clear D gene. The V gene lost 1 base and the J gene lost 2 bases, with 9 bases spanning the gap. The CDR3 is made up of 15 amino acids. Germline V lookup: CDR1 MNHNS, CDR2 SASEGT. This chain's CDR3 is CASSEVGAGNQPQHF. CDR3 nucleotides: TGTGCCAGCAGTGAAGTCGGTGCCGGCAATCAGCCCCAGCATTTT.